The following is a T cell receptor (beta chain) sequence with its context. Its antigen is unknown. This record comes from a study of shared clonotypes between healthy human individuals. Study observations and caveats: Sharing of clonotypes among donors was expected to vary with sequencing depth.

The CDR3 loop spans 14 amino acids. V shed 5 bases and J 9 bases; nucleotides not matched to a gene: 4. Looked up from germline, CDR1 is MDHEN and CDR2 is SYDVKM. This table comes from immunoSEQ multiplex PCR, and its TCRdb copy is limited to in-frame clones, with some not included. The data show roughly 1.4 million clones, 98% to 99% seen once. The rearrangement links TRBV28 to TRBJ2-1; 13 bases align to TRBD2. This receptor was identified in a young man in good health. Sequenced: naive CD4+ T cells sorted from blood. As for subset: CD45RA+ positively selected. For the CDR3, the DNA is TGTGCCAGCAGTACTAGCGGGAGGGCCTTTGAGCAGTTCTTC. Translating gives CASSTSGRAFEQFF.